These T cell receptor beta chains were read from a single sample in a study of CD8+CD57+ T cells in acquired aplastic anemia. TCRdb re-derived calls from the reads in MiXCR, one entry per CDR3 protein. Of approximately 270,000 distinct CDR3 sequences listed, around 60% are singletons. Sequencing was done on a sample of sorted CD4+, CD8+, or CD8+CD57+ T cells (not recorded which) from PBMCs. All receptors come from a human donor with severe aplastic anemia or a healthy control (not recorded which). The CDR3 runs from the conserved cysteine through the conserved F or W. The D gene is left open where the match is weak. Some rows have no size entry. The others give once, few or many, or a class for an expanded clone.

CDR3 DNA: TGCAGCGTTAACAGCTCACACGAGCAGTACTTC
CDR3 protein: CSVNSSHEQYF
D gene: .
clone size: .
J gene: TRBJ2-7
V gene: TRBV29-1

CDR3 DNA: TGTGCCAGCAGCCCTGACAGGACCCAGTGGACTGAAGCTTTCTTT
CDR3 protein: CASSPDRTQWTEAFF
D gene: .
clone size: many
J gene: TRBJ1-1
V gene: TRBV14

CDR3 DNA: TGCAGTGCTAGACCCGAGACAGGGACCCCCTACGATCAGTACTTC
CDR3 protein: CSARPETGTPYDQYF
D gene: TRBD1
clone size: .
J gene: TRBJ2-7
V gene: TRBV20-1

CDR3 DNA: TGCAGTGCTAGAGAGATCCTAGCGGCTTACAATGAGCAGTTCTTC
CDR3 protein: CSAREILAAYNEQFF
D gene: TRBD2
clone size: few
J gene: TRBJ2-1
V gene: TRBV20-1

CDR3 DNA: TGTGCCAGCAGCTCCTCAGGGAAAAGAAGCAATCAGCCCCAGCATTTT
CDR3 protein: CASSSSGKRSNQPQHF
D gene: .
clone size: many
J gene: TRBJ1-5
V gene: TRBV7-9

CDR3 DNA: TGCAGTGCTAGACCGACACAGGGGGATTCACCCCTCCACTTT
CDR3 protein: CSARPTQGDSPLHF
D gene: TRBD1
clone size: .
J gene: TRBJ1-6
V gene: TRBV20-1

CDR3 DNA: TGTGCCAGCAGTTACTCCTGGGGAAGAGAAAAACTGTTTTTT
CDR3 protein: CASSYSWGREKLFF
D gene: .
clone size: .
J gene: TRBJ1-4
V gene: TRBV6-5

CDR3 DNA: TGTGCCAGCAGCTTGGGAGGGGCGAGCACTGAAGCTTTCTTT
CDR3 protein: CASSLGGASTEAFF
D gene: .
clone size: few
J gene: TRBJ1-1
V gene: TRBV11-2

CDR3 DNA: TGCAGCGTCTCGGGGGGAGGCAGCTCCACAGATACGCAGTATTTT
CDR3 protein: CSVSGGGSSTDTQYF
D gene: TRBD2
clone size: once
J gene: TRBJ2-3
V gene: TRBV29-1

CDR3 DNA: TGTGCCAGCAGCTTACGCGGGTCAGATACGCAGTATTTT
CDR3 protein: CASSLRGSDTQYF
D gene: .
clone size: .
J gene: TRBJ2-3
V gene: TRBV7-9

CDR3 DNA: TGTGCCAGCAGCCGCGGGCTAGCGGGACGCCAAGAGACCCAGTACTTC
CDR3 protein: CASSRGLAGRQETQYF
D gene: TRBD2
clone size: once
J gene: TRBJ2-5
V gene: TRBV7-9

CDR3 DNA: TGCAGCGTTGAGGACAGGAACACTGAAGCTTTCTTT
CDR3 protein: CSVEDRNTEAFF
D gene: .
clone size: .
J gene: TRBJ1-1
V gene: TRBV29-1

CDR3 DNA: TGTGCCAGCAGCCAAGATAAGTCATTGAACACTGAAGCTTTCTTT
CDR3 protein: CASSQDKSLNTEAFF
D gene: .
clone size: many
J gene: TRBJ1-1
V gene: TRBV4-2

CDR3 DNA: TGCGCCAGCAGCTTGTGGGACTCCGGTGGCGAGCAGTTCTTC
CDR3 protein: CASSLWDSGGEQFF
D gene: .
clone size: .
J gene: TRBJ2-1
V gene: TRBV5-1

CDR3 DNA: TGTGCCAGCAGTTTAGTTCGGGCCTGGTGGTCAGATACGCAGTATTTT
CDR3 protein: CASSLVRAWWSDTQYF
D gene: .
clone size: many
J gene: TRBJ2-3
V gene: TRBV12-3/TRBV12-4

CDR3 DNA: TGTGCCAGCAGCCGGAGGGGGTCGATTTCACCCCTCTACTTT
CDR3 protein: CASSRRGSISPLYF
D gene: .
clone size: .
J gene: TRBJ1-6
V gene: TRBV12-3/TRBV12-4

CDR3 DNA: TGTGCCAGCAGTTTAGGCATCCTGACTGAAGCTTTCTTT
CDR3 protein: CASSLGILTEAFF
D gene: .
clone size: once
J gene: TRBJ1-1
V gene: TRBV12-3/TRBV12-4

CDR3 DNA: TGTGCCAGTAGTATGACGGCGCGAACCTACGAGCAGTACTTC
CDR3 protein: CASSMTARTYEQYF
D gene: .
clone size: .
J gene: TRBJ2-7
V gene: TRBV19

CDR3 DNA: TGCGCCAGCAGCTTGGGAGGACAGGTATTCGAGACCCAGTACTTC
CDR3 protein: CASSLGGQVFETQYF
D gene: TRBD1
clone size: .
J gene: TRBJ2-5
V gene: TRBV5-1

CDR3 DNA: TGTGCCAGCAGTGTCTCTAGCGGGAGGACAGATACGCAGTATTTT
CDR3 protein: CASSVSSGRTDTQYF
D gene: TRBD2
clone size: .
J gene: TRBJ2-3
V gene: TRBV6-4

CDR3 DNA: TGTGCCACCAGTGATGGACAGGGGGGGAAACTGTTTTTT
CDR3 protein: CATSDGQGGKLFF
D gene: TRBD1
clone size: once
J gene: TRBJ1-4
V gene: TRBV24-1

CDR3 DNA: TGTGCCATCAGTGAGTCCCGGCCCCTTAGCGATGAGCAGTTCTTC
CDR3 protein: CAISESRPLSDEQFF
D gene: .
clone size: .
J gene: TRBJ2-1
V gene: TRBV10-3

CDR3 DNA: .
CDR3 protein: CASSQGAKNCFF
D gene: .
clone size: .
J gene: TRBJ1-4
V gene: TRBV6-6

CDR3 DNA: TGTGCCAGCAGCTTAGGGGTGGCCACTGAAGCTTTCTTT
CDR3 protein: CASSLGVATEAFF
D gene: .
clone size: .
J gene: TRBJ1-1
V gene: TRBV7-8

CDR3 DNA: TGTGCCAGCAGCGTAGTCGGGGAGCTGTTTTTT
CDR3 protein: CASSVVGELFF
D gene: .
clone size: .
J gene: TRBJ2-2
V gene: TRBV9

CDR3 DNA: TGCGCCAGCAGCTTCCAGCCGGAGGACACTGAAGCTTTCTTT
CDR3 protein: CASSFQPEDTEAFF
D gene: .
clone size: many
J gene: TRBJ1-1
V gene: TRBV5-1

CDR3 DNA: TGTGCCAGCAGTTCACCGGGACAGGGAGCCTACGAGCAGTACTTC
CDR3 protein: CASSSPGQGAYEQYF
D gene: TRBD1
clone size: few
J gene: TRBJ2-7
V gene: TRBV12-3/TRBV12-4

CDR3 DNA: TGCAGTGCTGATACCGGGACAGACACTGAAGCTTTCTTT
CDR3 protein: CSADTGTDTEAFF
D gene: TRBD1
clone size: .
J gene: TRBJ1-1
V gene: TRBV20-1

CDR3 DNA: TGCGCCAGCAGCTTCGGCTATGGGACACGGAGGACTGAAGCTTTCTTT
CDR3 protein: CASSFGYGTRRTEAFF
D gene: .
clone size: many
J gene: TRBJ1-1
V gene: TRBV5-1

CDR3 DNA: TGCGCCAGCAGCTTGGACCCGCGAGCGGGAGGTGAAGGCGAGCAGTACTTC
CDR3 protein: CASSLDPRAGGEGEQYF
D gene: TRBD2
clone size: .
J gene: TRBJ2-7
V gene: TRBV5-1

CDR3 DNA: TGTGCCAGCACCCGTGGGATTCTTACCGGGGAGCTGTTTTTT
CDR3 protein: CASTRGILTGELFF
D gene: .
clone size: .
J gene: TRBJ2-2
V gene: TRBV2

CDR3 DNA: TGTGCCAGCAGATCAGCGTCCTCCAATCAGCCCCAGCATTTT
CDR3 protein: CASRSASSNQPQHF
D gene: .
clone size: many
J gene: TRBJ1-5
V gene: TRBV6-5

CDR3 DNA: TGCAGTGCCCCCGCCCGAGGGGGGGCCAAAAACATTCAGTACTTC
CDR3 protein: CSAPARGGAKNIQYF
D gene: .
clone size: many
J gene: TRBJ2-4
V gene: TRBV20-1

CDR3 DNA: TGTGCCAGCTCACCAGCAGCGAGCTCCTACAATGAGCAGTTCTTC
CDR3 protein: CASSPAASSYNEQFF
D gene: .
clone size: .
J gene: TRBJ2-1
V gene: TRBV18

CDR3 DNA: TGTGCCAGCAGTGAAGAGGCGGGGGCGAGGAATTCACCCCTCCACTTT
CDR3 protein: CASSEEAGARNSPLHF
D gene: .
clone size: many
J gene: TRBJ1-6
V gene: TRBV2

CDR3 DNA: TGTGACAGCAGTGCTTCGGGGGTCTATGGCTACACCTTC
CDR3 protein: CDSSASGVYGYTF
D gene: .
clone size: once
J gene: TRBJ1-2
V gene: TRBV25-1

CDR3 DNA: TGCGCCAGCAGCCAACTCCACGGGGGGGGCTTTCACGAGCAGTACTTC
CDR3 protein: CASSQLHGGGFHEQYF
D gene: TRBD2
clone size: many
J gene: TRBJ2-7
V gene: TRBV4-3

CDR3 DNA: TGCAGTGCTAGAACTACGCTCGCCTTCAATGAGCAGTTCTTC
CDR3 protein: CSARTTLAFNEQFF
D gene: .
clone size: .
J gene: TRBJ2-1
V gene: TRBV20-1